This T cell receptor (beta chain) was recorded in a study of T-cell memory formation after mild COVID-19. CDR3 length: 15 residues. The V gene's germline CDR1 is LGHDT and CDR2 YNNKEL (reference sequence). Trimming took off 1 base at V and 4 bases at J, with 11 bases between the two ends. There are many counts of this clonotype. Its antigen is unknown. Broader study findings: Confirmation was lacking for SARS-CoV-2 specificity of second-wave clones that peaked on day 37.

In TCRdb, the 5' RACE reads were re-called with MiXCR into one record per CDR3 protein. Here the sample spans roughly 35,000 distinct CDR3 sequences, about 7.7% being singletons. Sequencing used PBMCs or a T cell subset sorted from them (not recorded which). The chain recombines TRBV3-1 with TRBJ1-5; D unclear. This sequence was found in a man aged 18 to 29 who had mild COVID-19 (a few samples of this study predate the infection). Cell type and time point are not known. CDR3 residues: CASSQGAQMNQPQHF. The CDR3 nucleotides are TGTGCCAGCAGCCAAGGGGCACAGATGAATCAGCCCCAGCATTTT.